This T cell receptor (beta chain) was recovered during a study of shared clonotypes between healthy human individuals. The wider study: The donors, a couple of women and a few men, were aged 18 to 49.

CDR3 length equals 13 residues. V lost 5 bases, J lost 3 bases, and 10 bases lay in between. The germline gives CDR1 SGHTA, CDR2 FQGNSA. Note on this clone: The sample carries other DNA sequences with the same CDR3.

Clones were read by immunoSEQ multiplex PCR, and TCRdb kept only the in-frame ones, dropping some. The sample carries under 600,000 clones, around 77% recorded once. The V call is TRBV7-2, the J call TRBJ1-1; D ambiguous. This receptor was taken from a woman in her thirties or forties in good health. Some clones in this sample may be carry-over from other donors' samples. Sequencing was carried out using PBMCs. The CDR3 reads CASSRRADTEAFF. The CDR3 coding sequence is TGTGCCAGCAGCCGCCGGGCGGACACTGAAGCTTTCTTT.